One sample yielded the 14 T cell receptor beta chains listed below, sequenced in a study of OX40 agonist ivuxolimab in advanced cancers. TCRdb's copy holds only in-frame clones and misses some; the assay was immunoSEQ multiplex PCR. Of about 75,000 clones in the sample, around 86% were seen once. Sequences were derived from CD4+ or CD8+ T cells sorted from blood, sampled in a trial of the OX40 agonist ivuxolimab. All receptors come from an adult with an advanced solid tumor such as melanoma, head and neck, liver or kidney cancer.

This rearrangement joins TRBV6-6 to TRBJ2-7; 9 nucleotides match TRBD1. V gave up 6 bases and J gave up 0 bases; unmatched junction bases: 3. The CDR3 is 14 amino acids. The V gene's germline CDR1 is MNHNY and CDR2 SVGAGI (reference sequence). In DNA form, the CDR3 reads TGTGCCAGCAGCGGGACAGGGAGCTCCTACGAGCAGTACTTC. This encodes CASSGTGSSYEQYF.

The chain employs TRBV27 and TRBJ1-1, with 9 nucleotides matching TRBD1. Germline V lookup: CDR1 MNHEY, CDR2 SMNVEV (reference sequence). The V segment lost 5 bases and the J segment 5 bases; nucleotides outside the gene matches: 9. The CDR3 runs 15 residues. CDR3 sequence: CASSPRTGVRTEAFF. CDR3 in DNA: TGTGCCAGCAGTCCAAGGACAGGGGTGAGGACTGAAGCTTTCTTT.

V is TRBV4-2 and J is TRBJ1-3; D unclear. Trimming removed 1 base from V and 3 bases from J, with 13 bases in between. CDR3 size: 16 residues. Per germline, CDR1 LGHNA and CDR2 YNFKEQ. This CDR3 is CASSQANSARGNTIYF. CDR3 coding DNA: TGTGCCAGCAGCCAAGCCAACAGCGCCCGTGGAAACACCATATATTTT.

This chain uses TRBV9 with TRBJ2-1, with 9 nucleotides matching TRBD1. J gave up 9 bases and V 2 bases, and 9 bases lay outside the gene matches. The CDR3 contains 15 residues. Per germline, CDR1 SGDLS and CDR2 YYNGEE. In DNA, the CDR3 is TGTGCCAGCAGCGTTACCGGGACAGGGTACGGTGAGCAGTTCTTC. Translation gives CASSVTGTGYGEQFF.

CDR3 sequence reads: CASSQPGQINEKLFF. The CDR3 region has the DNA TGTGCCAGCAGCCAGCCGGGACAGATTAATGAAAAACTGTTTTTT. The chain uses TRBV5-5 and TRBJ1-4, with TRBD1 matching 7 bases. The J segment lost 4 bases and the V segment lost 4 bases, leaving 7 bases of the junction unmatched. Per the germline V gene, CDR1 is SGHKS and CDR2 is YYEKEE (reference sequence). The CDR3 sequence is 15 residues long.

The chain joins TRBV12-5 to TRBJ2-1, with D possibly TRBD1 on 5 matching bases. The CDR3 is made up of 11 amino acids. Trimming took 5 bases from V and 12 from J, leaving 11 bases between them. Germline V gene data show CDR1 as LGHNT and CDR2 as FRNRAP. The CDR3 loop is CASGLPGRQFF. CDR3 DNA: TGTGCTAGTGGTCTCCCAGGGCGGCAGTTCTTC. The variable domain in full, completed from reference TRBV12-5 and TRBJ2-1, reads DARVTQTPRHKVTEMGQEVTMRCQPILGHNTVFWYRQTMMQGLELLAYFRNRAPLDDSGMPKDRFSAEMPDATLATLKIQPSEPRDSAVYFCASGLPGRQFFGPGTRLTVL.

This chain links TRBV7-2 with TRBJ2-1; weak D call: TRBD1 (5 bases). CDR3 length equals 13 residues. Germline CDR1 and CDR2: SGHTA and FQGNSA. V lost 1 base and J lost 6, with 7 bases in between. In nucleotides, the CDR3 is TGTGCCAGCAGCTTAGGACAGCTCAATGAGCAGTTCTTC. This translates into CASSLGQLNEQFF.

The chain recombines TRBV18 with TRBJ1-1; no definite D call. Deletions cut 2 bases from V and 1 base from J, with 8 bases between. Germline-derived CDR1 and CDR2 are KGHSH and LQKENI. This CDR3 comprises 14 residues. This CDR3 reads CASSPLLGNTEAFF. For the CDR3, the DNA is TGTGCCAGCTCACCATTGCTGGGGAACACTGAAGCTTTCTTT.

A single count supports this clone. The J gene is TRBJ2-7, the V gene TRBV28; unclear D gene. Germline V gene sequence: CDR1 MDHEN, CDR2 SYDVKM. Trimming removed 3 bases from V and 1 base from J, with 16 bases in between. There are 16 residues in the CDR3. The CDR3 protein is CASSFLTDFNSYEQYF. The CDR3 DNA sequence: TGTGCCAGCAGTTTCCTAACAGATTTCAATTCCTACGAGCAGTACTTC.

This clone has a single count. This chain joins TRBV7-2 and TRBJ2-7, with D possibly being TRBD1 (7 bases). The germline V gene has CDR1 SGHTA and CDR2 FQGNSA. V dropped 5 bases and J dropped 2 bases, with 13 bases sitting between them. This CDR3 comprises 14 residues. CDR3 DNA: TGTGCCAGCAGCGGCAGGGGGGCACCCTACGAGCAGTACTTC. This sequence encodes CASSGRGAPYEQYF.

This sequence joins TRBV6-5 and TRBJ2-7, with TRBD2 as a possible D gene (6 bases). Germline V gives CDR1 MNHEY, CDR2 SVGAGI. The CDR3 consists of 13 residues. V was pared by 2 bases and J by 1 base, with 6 bases between. In DNA, the CDR3 is TGTGCCAGCAGTTACGGAGGGTCCTACGAGCAGTACTTC. Amino acids: CASSYGGSYEQYF.

CDR3 bases: TGTGCCAGCAGCTTGCTCCAATTGGGGGGAAGCTATGGCTACACCTTC. Translating gives CASSLLQLGGSYGYTF. This rearrangement joins TRBV4-2 to TRBJ1-2, with D possibly being TRBD1 (5 bases). Germline loops: CDR1 LGHNA, CDR2 YNFKEQ. CDR3 length: 16 amino acids. Deletions cut 5 bases from V and 4 bases from J, with 20 bases between.

The chain uses TRBV7-9 and TRBJ1-1, with TRBD1 matching over 11 bases. Germline V gene lookup returns CDR1 SEHNR and CDR2 FQNEAQ (reference sequence). The CDR3 covers 19 residues. Trimming at V came to 5 bases and at J to 1 base, leaving 15 bases not matched to a gene. DNA of the CDR3: TGTGCCAGCAGCCCGACTCGGACAGGGGGCGCTTACGAGAACACTGAAGCTTTCTTT. Translated: CASSPTRTGGAYENTEAFF.

This sequence joins TRBV6-5 and TRBJ2-2; D call uncertain. The CDR3 length is 14 residues. Trimming removed 2 bases at V and 1 base at J, with 5 bases between. The germline CDR1 and CDR2 sequences are MNHEY and SVGAGI. CDR3 DNA sequence: TGTGCCAGCAGTTACGGCAAGAACACCGGGGAGCTGTTTTTT. Protein sequence: CASSYGKNTGELFF.